This T cell receptor beta chain was obtained from a study of CD8+ T cells in alopecia areata. cDNA reverse transcribed from extracted RNA served as the sequencing template. Generated by immunoSEQ multiplex PCR, the TCRdb table keeps only in-frame clones and is missing some. The data hold roughly 19,000 clones, with 65% to 75% observed a single time. Patients with alopecia areata provided lesional scalp punch biopsies as well as peripheral blood. This clone was found a few times. Its target is not known. The CDR3 loop spans 17 amino acids. The germline gives CDR1 SEHNR, CDR2 FQNEAQ (reference sequence). V lost 5 bases to trimming and J lost 6 bases; unmatched junction nucleotides: 14. The study's findings and limits: Among patients, TCR sharing was less clear than in mice, a difference possibly due in part to HLA diversity in the patient population.

Specimen: skin, collected at week 0. The chain has TRBV7-9 and TRBJ1-4, with 8 bases aligning to TRBD1. This TCR derives from a human donor with alopecia areata. CDR3 bases: TGTGCCAGCAGCCCGCCCGATCTGGACAGGGAGGATGAAAAACTGTTTTTT. Protein product: CASSPPDLDREDEKLFF. Drawing the rest from reference TRBV7-9 and TRBJ1-4, the complete variable domain is DTGVSQNPRHKITKRGQNVTFRCDPISEHNRLYWYRQTLGQGPEFLTYFQNEAQLEKSRLLSDRFSAERPKGSFSTLEIQRTEQGDSAMYLCASSPPDLDREDEKLFFGSGTQLSVL.